The rows below give T cell receptor beta chains drawn from one sample of a study of blood T cell repertoires in COVID-19. This table comes from immunoSEQ multiplex PCR, and its TCRdb copy is limited to in-frame clones, with some not included. The repertoire holds approximately 200,000 clones, with just under 90% as singletons. The sequencing input was peripheral blood. Receptors were obtained from a man aged 60-69 years who had recovered from COVID-19. Each CDR3 is given with its conserved first and last residue. A D gene is named only where the DNA matches it firmly. Size values are once, few and many counts, or a class for expanded clones, and some rows have none.

d_call cdr3_length j_call v_call clone_size cdr3_nt cdr3_aa
TRBD1 18 TRBJ1-4 TRBV15 NA TGTGCCACCAGCAGAGGAGGGGACAGATTTGCAACTAATGAAAAACTGTTTTTT CATSRGGDRFATNEKLFF
NA 16 TRBJ1-1 TRBV19 NA TGTGCCAGTACTCGGAAAACCGGACATATGAACACTGAAGCTTTCTTT CASTRKTGHMNTEAFF
TRBD1 14 TRBJ1-2 TRBV27 NA TGTGCCAGCAGTGGTTTACAGGGGGCTGATGGCTACACCTTC CASSGLQGADGYTF
NA 17 TRBJ1-1 TRBV19 once TGTGCCATCCCTGCCCCCCCCTATGGGACATTGAACACTGAAGCTTTCTTT CAIPAPPYGTLNTEAFF
TRBD2 15 TRBJ2-2 TRBV3-1/TRBV3-2 NA TGTGCCAGCTCTCCGTGGACTAGGAACACCGGGGAGCTGTTTTTT CASSPWTRNTGELFF
TRBD1 14 TRBJ2-4 TRBV5-4 NA TGTGCCAGCAGCGGGACAGGCGCCAAAAACATTCAGTACTTC CASSGTGAKNIQYF
NA 14 TRBJ1-1 TRBV18 NA TGTGCCAGCTCACCACCGGGGGGAGACGGTGAAGCTTTCTTT CASSPPGGDGEAFF
NA 11 TRBJ1-4 TRBV29-1 few TGCAGCGTCCGGACTAATGAAAAACTGTTTTTT CSVRTNEKLFF
NA 14 TRBJ2-1 TRBV19 few TGTGCCAGTAGCGGGGACACCGCCGGCAATGAGCAGTTCTTC CASSGDTAGNEQFF
NA 14 TRBJ1-2 TRBV5-4 NA TGTGCCAGCAGCTTTTCAGGGGCCGGGTATGGCTACACCTTC CASSFSGAGYGYTF
TRBD1 14 TRBJ2-7 TRBV9 NA TGTGCCAGCAGCTTCGGGACAGGGCGCTACGAGCAGTACTTC CASSFGTGRYEQYF